These 32 T cell receptor beta chains were sequenced from one sample in a study of CD8+CD57+ T cells in acquired aplastic anemia. For CDR3 and TCR beta VDJ profiling, genomic DNA was the template used. MiXCR, run by TCRdb on the reads, gives a single entry per CDR3 protein. There are hundreds of thousands of distinct CDR3 sequences in the sample; about 70% occur only once, and 4% lies in the top ten. Sequencing input: sorted CD4+, CD8+, or CD8+CD57+ T cells (not recorded which) from PBMCs. These receptors all stem from a human donor in good health, serving as a control.

This chain links TRBV7-9 with TRBJ2-6; no definite D call. V gave up 1 base and J gave up 0 bases, with 10 bases separating them. CDR3 length: 17 amino acids. Per the germline V gene, CDR1 is SEHNR and CDR2 is FQNEAQ (reference sequence). The CDR3 DNA follows: TGTGCCAGCAGCTTAGAGCCCGGGCCCTCTGGGGCCAACGTCCTGACTTTC. Translating it yields CASSLEPGPSGANVLTF.

This clonotype was found many times. The V call is TRBV5-1, the J call TRBJ2-5; D remains unclear. The CDR3 covers 15 residues. V dropped 0 bases and J dropped 1 base, with 10 bases sitting between them. CDR1 and CDR2 from the germline V gene are SGHRS and YFSETQ. The CDR3 reads CASSLALGLQETQYF. CDR3 nucleotides: TGCGCCAGCAGCTTGGCTTTGGGCCTCCAAGAGACCCAGTACTTC.

This clonotype was detected many times. The chain recombines TRBV10-3 with TRBJ1-5; a weak D match, TRBD1 (6 bases). This CDR3 contains 12 residues. Germline values: CDR1 ENHRY, CDR2 SYGVKD. V lost 8 bases and J lost 5, with 10 bases in between. CDR3 DNA: TGTGCCATCGGGGCAGGGGATCAGCCCCAGCATTTT. This gives the protein CAIGAGDQPQHF.

The V and J genes are TRBV29-1 and TRBJ2-3; the D gene could be TRBD1 or TRBD2 (6 bases each). Germline assignment: CDR1 SQVTM and CDR2 ANQGSEA. The V end was cut by 4 bases, the J end by 2 bases, with 10 bases between. The length of the CDR3 is 13 residues. This CDR3 reads CSVVSGATDTQYF. The CDR3 region has the DNA TGCAGCGTTGTATCGGGGGCCACAGATACGCAGTATTTT.

The chain joins TRBV9 to TRBJ2-5; D is perhaps TRBD1 (6 bases). CDR3 size: 15 residues. CDR1 and CDR2 from the germline V gene are SGDLS and YYNGEE. The germline V and J ends were trimmed by 4 bases and 3 bases, with 16 bases remaining between them. In DNA, the CDR3 is TGTGCCAGCAGCTCCACCGGGACACCTAAAGAGACCCAGTACTTC. Residues: CASSSTGTPKETQYF.

This sequence joins TRBV6-5 and TRBJ1-1; 8 positions agree with TRBD1. Trimming took 5 bases from V and 1 from J; bases not matched to a gene: 15. Germline V gene data show CDR1 as MNHEY and CDR2 as SVGAGI. The CDR3 is 18 residues long. DNA for the CDR3: TGTGCCAGCAGTAGGCAGGGGGCTCGTTTGTGGCGGAACACTGAAGCTTTCTTT. It encodes CASSRQGARLWRNTEAFF.

In its sample, this clonotype was seen once. The rearrangement joins TRBV5-4 to TRBJ2-5, with TRBD2 matching 13 bases. V lost 4 bases, J lost 5 bases, and 17 bases stayed unmatched. Germline CDR1 reads SGHNT; CDR2 reads YYREEE (reference sequence). The CDR3 has 19 amino acids. The CDR3 reads CASSQIVLAGGFQYETQYF. In nucleotides, the CDR3 is TGTGCCAGCAGCCAGATAGTACTAGCGGGGGGGTTTCAATATGAGACCCAGTACTTC.

To note about this clonotype: The conserved phenylalanine or tryptophan is not found at the CDR3 terminus, so this likely reflects a read error. The DNA is omitted, as the CDR3 cannot be located on it reliably, and the CDR3 follows TCRdb's listing. The CDR3 reads CASSYLESQSD. The rearrangement links TRBV7-2 to TRBJ2-5. Looked up from germline, CDR1 is SGHTA and CDR2 is FQGNSA. Ends included, the CDR3 has 11 residues.

The table lists this clonotype with a count of one. This chain connects TRBV12-3 or TRBV12-4 to TRBJ1-2; D is uncertain. This CDR3 comprises 13 residues. Trimming took 4 bases from V and 3 from J, leaving 9 bases between them. CDR3 sequence reads: CASSSDVYYGYTF. CDR3 sequence (DNA): TGTGCCAGCAGTTCCGACGTATACTATGGCTACACCTTC.

With respect to this clonotype: The CDR3 end shows no conserved phenylalanine or tryptophan, and so a read error is likely. It is unclear where the CDR3 begins or ends on the DNA, so no DNA is shown, and the CDR3 is as TCRdb lists it. The CDR3 is CASSQPLAGGGET. This chain uses TRBV7-2 with TRBJ1-2. The CDR3 spans 13 residues, counting both ends. Germline CDR1 is SGHTA and CDR2 is FQGNSA.

On this clonotype itself: This is likely a read error, given that the CDR3 carries no conserved phenylalanine or tryptophan at its end. The DNA is omitted, as the CDR3 cannot be located on it reliably, and the CDR3 follows TCRdb's listing. This chain links TRBV7-2 with TRBJ2-7; TRBD1, the D gene given by the table, was not confirmed from the DNA. The CDR3 has 13 residues if both end residues are counted. The germline gives CDR1 SGHTA, CDR2 FQGNSA. CDR3 loop: CASSLLQGVYEQY.

V usage is TRBV10-3 and J usage is TRBJ1-2; D uncertain. Looked up from germline, CDR1 is ENHRY and CDR2 is SYGVKD. V was cut by 5 bases and J by 4 bases, with 14 bases left in between. The CDR3 is made up of 14 amino acids. The DNA of the CDR3 is TGTGCCATCAGTCCGGCGGGAACTCGCTATGGCTACACCTTC. It translates to CAISPAGTRYGYTF.

This clonotype was observed many times. The chain uses TRBV4-3 and TRBJ2-5; 7 bases are a match to TRBD1. The length of the CDR3 is 14 residues. V shed 11 bases, J shed 5 bases, and the junction held 14 bases outside the gene matches. Germline assignment: CDR1 LGHNA and CDR2 YSLEER. As DNA, the CDR3 is TGCGCCGGCGGGTGTAGGGGGCGCCGGGAGACCCAGTACTTC. Its protein product is CAGGCRGRRETQYF.

About this clonotype itself: In this CDR3 the conserved last residue, phenylalanine or tryptophan, is missing, so a read error is likely. No DNA is shown, since the ends of the CDR3 on it are uncertain; the CDR3 is the one TCRdb lists. The genes are TRBV7-2 and TRBJ2-7; the table's TRBD1 call for D was not verified on the DNA. CDR1 and CDR2 from the germline V gene are SGHTA and FQGNSA. The CDR3 adds up to 13 amino acids, both ends counted. This CDR3 is CASSLGAGPQYDQ.

This chain links TRBV10-3 with TRBJ1-2; no clear D gene. V lost 10 bases, J lost 11 bases, and 23 bases lay in between. Germline V gene sequence: CDR1 ENHRY, CDR2 SYGVKD. The CDR3 is made up of 13 amino acids. The CDR3 DNA is TGTGCCAGCAGCGACACCTCGCGCTATGATTACACCTTC. Protein: CASSDTSRYDYTF.

The V call is TRBV10-3, the J call TRBJ2-2, with 7 bases lining up with TRBD1. Germline assignment: CDR1 ENHRY and CDR2 SYGVKD. This CDR3 comprises 17 residues. J gave up 0 bases and V 6 bases, and 10 bases lay outside the gene matches. CDR3 sequence: CAISLQWTGPNTGELFF. In nucleotides, the CDR3 is TGTGCCATCAGCCTTCAATGGACAGGCCCGAACACCGGGGAGCTGTTTTTT.

The chain is built from TRBV19 and TRBJ2-1; D uncertain. The J call may be incorrect, as the DNA end agrees better with TRBJ2-7. Per germline, CDR1 LNHDA and CDR2 SQIVND (reference sequence). CDR3 length: 16 amino acids. DNA of the CDR3: TGTGCCAGTAGTACTCTTCGGGCGCCTACTACCTACGAGCAGTACTTC. Protein product: CASSTLRAPTTYEQYF.

In the case of this clonotype: The junction differs from germline at one of its ends, possibly a read error. The V gene is TRBV7-6, the J gene TRBJ1-2, with D possibly TRBD1 on 6 matching bases. The CDR3 is 12 amino acids. The germline CDR1 and CDR2 sequences are SGHVS and FNYEAQ. The CDR3 protein is CASSLAGSGGSF. The CDR3 DNA is TGCGCCAGCAGCTTGGCCGGAAGTGGGGGCAGCTTC.

Note on this clonotype: One junction end disagrees with the germline gene, perhaps due to a read error. This chain uses TRBV11-1 with TRBJ2-5, with D tentatively TRBD1 or TRBD2 (6 bases each). Germline V gives CDR1 SGHAT, CDR2 FQDESV (reference sequence). This CDR3 region has 14 residues. The CDR3 nucleotides are TGTGCCACCAGCAGAGATCGGGGGCGAGAGACCCAGTACTTC. Translation gives CATSRDRGRETQYF.

This clonotype appeared a few times. This chain uses TRBV7-2 with TRBJ2-1; D ambiguous. Deletions cut 2 bases from V and 10 bases from J, with 12 bases between. Germline V gene data show CDR1 as SGHTA and CDR2 as FQGNSA. The CDR3 has 13 residues. CDR3 sequence (DNA): TGTGCCAGCAGCTTACACATGGACGGGGAGCAGTTCTTC. Protein: CASSLHMDGEQFF.

With regard to this clonotype: This CDR3 fails to terminate in the conserved phenylalanine or tryptophan, so it likely reflects a read error. The DNA is left out, because the CDR3 cannot be placed on it with certainty; the CDR3 is given as TCRdb lists it. The chain is built from TRBV7-9 and TRBJ2-7; the DNA was not used to check the table's D call, TRBD1. CDR1 and CDR2 (germline): SEHNR, FQNEAQ (reference sequence). The CDR3 numbers 12 amino acids, ends counted. The CDR3 sequence is CASSRGQYPPDT.

The CDR3, as DNA: TGTGCCAGCACCTCGGACAGGCGACGTTATGGCTACACCTTC. It codes for CASTSDRRRYGYTF. The V call is TRBV6-6, the J call TRBJ1-2, with 7 bases lining up with TRBD1. CDR1 and CDR2 from the germline V gene are MNHNY and SVGAGI (reference sequence). The CDR3 contains 14 residues. With 7 bases clipped from V and 5 bases from J, the junction kept 10 bases outside the gene matches.

CDR3 sequence (DNA): TGCGCCAGCAGAGTCGACCGGCCAGGCACTGAAGCTTTCTTT. Protein sequence: CASRVDRPGTEAFF. This chain uses TRBV5-1 with TRBJ1-1; D gene unclear. In germline, CDR1 is SGHRS, CDR2 YFSETQ. The CDR3 contains 14 residues. V lost 5 bases to trimming and J lost 4 bases, with 15 bases between them.

This chain joins TRBV20-1 and TRBJ1-2; D possibly corresponds to TRBD1 (5 bases). The CDR3 totals 14 residues. The germline V gene has CDR1 DFQATT and CDR2 SNEGSKA (reference sequence). CDR3 loop: CSAAPRAGHNGYTF. In nucleotides, the CDR3 is TGCAGCGCTGCCCCTCGCGCGGGGCACAATGGCTACACCTTC.

This clonotype was detected many times. This sequence joins TRBV12-3 or TRBV12-4 and TRBJ2-7, with a possible D match to TRBD2 (5 bases). Trimming removed 6 bases from V and 3 bases from J, with 9 bases in between. This CDR3 contains 12 residues. CDR3 protein: CASSLEGYEQYF. In DNA, the CDR3 is TGTGCCAGCAGCCTCGAGGGCTACGAGCAGTACTTC.

This clonotype was seen at least ten times. The chain links TRBV30 to TRBJ1-6; 7 bases are shared with TRBD1. This CDR3 contains 15 residues. With 7 bases clipped from V and 0 bases from J, the junction kept 6 bases outside the gene matches. CDR1 is GTSNPN and CDR2 is SVGIG in the germline V gene (reference sequence). The chain's CDR3 is CAFRGTSSYNSPLHF. Written as DNA, the CDR3 is TGTGCCTTCAGGGGGACTAGCTCCTATAATTCACCCCTCCACTTT.

The V gene is TRBV2, the J gene TRBJ2-7; TRBD2 aligns across 8 bases. With 10 bases clipped from V and 0 bases from J, the junction kept 14 bases outside the gene matches. Per germline, CDR1 SNHLY and CDR2 FYNNEI. This CDR3 contains 16 residues. The chain's CDR3 is CATSLNSGTSSYEQYF. DNA for the CDR3: TGTGCCACCAGCCTAAACAGCGGGACTAGCTCCTACGAGCAGTACTTC.

The chain links TRBV29-1 to TRBJ2-2; tentatively, D is TRBD1 or TRBD2 (6 bases each). The CDR3 has 13 residues. V dropped 4 bases and J dropped 7 bases, with 13 bases sitting between them. CDR1 SQVTM and CDR2 ANQGSEA come from the germline V gene. The CDR3 loop reads CSVGTGGIGELFF. The DNA of the CDR3 is TGCAGCGTTGGGACCGGGGGCATCGGGGAGCTGTTTTTT.

This chain connects TRBV5-1 to TRBJ1-3; no firm D call. CDR3 length: 13 residues. The ends were cut back, 0 bases at V and 7 bases at J, with 8 bases in the middle. The germline gives CDR1 SGHRS, CDR2 YFSETQ. CDR3 nucleotide sequence: TGCGCCAGCAGCTTGGACGATGGCAACACCATATATTTT. It specifies CASSLDDGNTIYF.

Concerning this clonotype itself: At one boundary the junction diverges from the germline segment, which might be a read error. This chain links TRBV7-2 with TRBJ1-1, with a tentative D call TRBD1 (5 bases). Germline V CDR1 and CDR2: SGHTA, FQGNSA. CDR3 size: 14 residues. The CDR3 DNA is TGTGCCAGCAGCCCCTCGGGGCCAGAGTCTCCGGTGCTCTTT. Translation: CASSPSGPESPVLF.

The chain recombines TRBV20-1 with TRBJ1-6, with 9 bases matching TRBD1. From germline, CDR1 is DFQATT and CDR2 SNEGSKA (reference sequence). The CDR3 totals 13 residues. V lost 6 bases to trimming and J lost 6 bases; unmatched junction nucleotides: 3. The CDR3 spells CSASGQGNSPLHF. The CDR3 DNA sequence: TGCAGTGCATCGGGACAGGGTAATTCACCCCTCCACTTT.

A remark on this clonotype: A junction boundary mismatches the germline segment, possibly from a read error. The genes are TRBV7-7 and TRBJ2-5, with 8 bases matching TRBD1. CDR3 length equals 14 residues. CDR1 is SSHAT and CDR2 is FNYEAQ in the germline V gene (reference sequence). The CDR3 DNA reads TGTGCTAGCAGCCCCGGGACAGGCCAAGAGACCCAGTACTTC. Translated, it gives CASSPGTGQETQYF.